This record concerns one T cell receptor beta chain sequence. The data were obtained in a study of T-cell memory formation after mild COVID-19. TCRdb re-analysed the 5' RACE reads in MiXCR, keeping a single row per CDR3 protein. In the table there are more than 75,000 distinct CDR3 sequences, about 23% of which are singletons. The clonotype comes from a young man who had mild COVID-19 (a few samples of this study predate the infection). Cell type and time point are not known. Sequencing was performed on PBMCs or a T cell subset sorted from them (not recorded which).

CDR3: CASSSTVVNTGELFF. DNA for the CDR3: TGTGCCAGCAGTTCGACAGTGGTCAACACCGGGGAGCTGTTTTTT. The chain joins TRBV27 to TRBJ2-2; maybe TRBD1 (5 bases). The CDR3 runs 15 residues. Germline V gene lookup returns CDR1 MNHEY and CDR2 SMNVEV (reference sequence). Trimming removed 4 bases from V and 2 bases from J, with 11 bases in between.